The T cell receptor (beta chain) described here comes from a study of Graves' ophthalmopathy and Graves' hyperthyroidism. The CDR3 has 15 amino acids. With 4 bases clipped from V and 1 base from J, the junction kept 7 bases outside the gene matches. Germline lookup yields CDR1 SGHRS and CDR2 YFSETQ. Newly diagnosed hyperthyroidism donors, aged 18 to 65, duration under 2 months. Uncontrolled infections, other autoimmune diseases, pregnancy or lactation barred patients from enrollment. The authors amplified TCR beta CDR3 regions, and they did so from RNA transcripts for repertoire sequencing. HTBI primers primed a first-round RT-PCR, and a second-round multiplex PCR followed. TCRdb fed the multiplex PCR reads into MiXCR, producing one record per CDR3 protein. Of approximately 1.2 million distinct CDR3 sequences listed, less than 45% are singletons.

The sequencing sample was made of peripheral blood or thyroid tissue (not recorded which). The chain couples TRBV5-1 to TRBJ2-7; TRBD1 matches at 8 bases. The receptor was isolated from an adult man with Graves' hyperthyroidism. The CDR3 region has the DNA TGCGCCAGCAGCGTTAGGACAGGGCAGTCCTACGAGCAGTACTTC. It encodes CASSVRTGQSYEQYF.